Sequencing of this T cell receptor (beta chain) was carried out in a study of T-cell memory formation after mild COVID-19. Overall study context: The study found TCR clusters largely donor specific. General study results and limits: Some clones that responded were present in memory (sampled pre-infection), which suggests cross-reactive memory joined. CD4+ contracting clones were found mainly in CM and EM, and CD8+ ones in EMRA.

The sample holds a few counts of this clonotype. The antigen remains unidentified. From 5'RACE with constant-segment primers came TCR alpha and TCR beta cDNA libraries that carried sample barcodes and UMIs. TCRdb ran MiXCR on the 5' RACE reads and lists one entry per CDR3 protein. The sample gives over 150,000 distinct CDR3 sequences, under 15% of which show up once; more than 3% is in the top ten. This CDR3 region has 14 residues. Germline V CDR1 and CDR2: SGHTA, FQGNSA. V was cut by 2 bases and J by 4 bases, with 11 bases left in between. The source of this sequence is a man aged 18 to 35 who had mild COVID-19 (a few samples of this study predate the infection). Cell type and time point are not known. The sample was PBMCs or a T cell subset sorted from them (not recorded which). The rearrangement joins TRBV7-2 to TRBJ2-5, with TRBD1 as a possible D gene (5 bases). The DNA for the CDR3 is TGTGCCAGCAGCTTACAGGGCAGTGGAGAGACCCAGTACTTC. This encodes CASSLQGSGETQYF.